This T cell receptor beta chain was profiled in a study of T cells in Graves' hyperthyroidism and ophthalmopathy. Study outcomes and limitations: Most thyroid clonotypes expanded above 0.001 were also detected in blood.

Amplified TCR beta CDR3 regions came from RNA transcripts. TCR CDR3 regions were first amplified by RT-PCR with HTBI primers. Using its own MiXCR run on the multiplex PCR reads, TCRdb lists one record per CDR3 protein. The sample carries about 580,000 distinct CDR3 sequences, about 14% recorded once. Clinical symptoms, serum thyroxine, TRAb, thyroid ultrasound and orbital computed tomography established diagnosis. When hyperthyroidism was first diagnosed, the blood sample was taken, preceding any ophthalmopathy symptoms. This clonotype was detected many times. Its antigen is not identified. The sequenced material came from blood. The TCR originated in a woman aged 25 to 39 with Graves' hyperthyroidism that later progressed to Graves' ophthalmopathy.

The CDR3 region is CSAGPRYEQYF. The CDR3, as DNA: TGCAGTGCTGGACCTCGCTACGAGCAGTACTTC. The chain combines TRBV20-1 with TRBJ2-7; D remains ambiguous. Trimming stripped 5 bases from V and 3 bases from J, with 8 bases between. The CDR3 consists of 11 residues. Germline values: CDR1 DFQATT, CDR2 SNEGSKA (reference sequence).